What follows is one T cell receptor beta chain and its context. Per the original data handling: After removing out-of-frame reads, around 2,000,000 distinct TCRbeta sequences remained. TCRdb keeps only in-frame clones here, not all; method: immunoSEQ multiplex PCR. V, J and clone size derive from that table, while D and trimming were established from the DNA sequence. The sample lists 30,000 to 50,000 clones; about 73% were seen once. This sample was included in a study of memory CD4+ T cells and cytomegalovirus serostatus. Single viable CD3+CD4+CD8-CD45RO+ cells were sorted as the memory CD4+ T cells. Serostatus was set by detecting CMV pp150, pp28, p38, p52 IgG. The CDR3 length is 14 residues. Germline V gene lookup returns CDR1 SQVTM and CDR2 ANQGSEA. V dropped 3 bases and J dropped 5; count of bases not matched to a gene: 5.

The sample was memory CD4+ T cells from blood. J is TRBJ2-3 and V is TRBV29-1, with TRBD2 matching over 10 bases. This receptor was obtained from an adult in good health and CMV-seronegative. The CDR3 DNA reads as TGCAGCGTTGAGCCTAGCGGGGGTAAAGATACGCAGTATTTT. Translated, it gives CSVEPSGGKDTQYF.